The 14 T cell receptor beta chains below all came from one sample that was sequenced in a study of CD8 T cells in ankylosing spondylitis (dated by TCRdb to the late 2010s). The paper's findings and limits, for the study overall: A TCR beta motif of several highly homologous amino acid variants appeared characteristic of blood from ankylosing spondylitis patients.

No antigen is known for these receptors. The receptor library was made with 5' RACE. The run used an Illumina HiSeq 2500. TCRdb itself trimmed the public reads at Q25 with fastp, ran MiXCR and retained productive beta chains. Duplicate CDR3 protein sequences are folded into a single record with the most common DNA and genes. The sample has around 540,000 distinct CDR3 sequences on record, 9.5% to 15% of them singletons. Nearly 7% of the sample rests with the top ten. Sequencing used blood, either unsorted or a sorted T cell fraction (not recorded which). These receptor sequences come from a male donor with ankylosing spondylitis.

The chain recombines TRBV7-2 with TRBJ2-2; 7 positions match TRBD2. The CDR3 covers 14 residues. CDR1 and CDR2 from the germline V gene are SGHTA and FQGNSA. V lost 8 bases and J lost 6; bases outside the gene matches: 9. The CDR3 is CASRRDYQAGELFF. CDR3 nucleotides: TGTGCCAGCCGCCGGGACTACCAAGCCGGGGAGCTGTTTTTT.

At least ten counts were recorded for this clonotype. The V gene is TRBV7-9, the J gene TRBJ2-7; possibly TRBD2 for D (6 bases). CDR1 is SEHNR, CDR2 FQNEAQ, per germline (reference sequence). The CDR3 covers 15 residues. The V and J ends lost 0 bases and 4 bases respectively, with 13 bases between them. The CDR3 nucleotides read TGTGCCAGCAGCTTAGCTGGCGCGGGGAAATACGAGCAGTACTTC. Protein: CASSLAGAGKYEQYF. Drawing the rest from reference TRBV7-9 and TRBJ2-7, the complete variable domain is DTGVSQNPRHKITKRGQNVTFRCDPISEHNRLYWYRQTLGQGPEFLTYFQNEAQLEKSRLLSDRFSAERPKGSFSTLEIQRTEQGDSAMYLCASSLAGAGKYEQYFGPGTRLTVT.

The CDR3: CASSRRGRTSGAPREQYV. The CDR3 DNA is TGTGCCAGCAGCCGAAGGGGCCGGACTAGCGGGGCCCCTAGGGAGCAGTACGTC. V usage is TRBV7-8 and J usage is TRBJ2-7; 12 nucleotides align to TRBD2. The CDR3 is 18 amino acids. Looked up from germline, CDR1 is SGHVS and CDR2 is FQNEAQ. After removal of 5 bases from V and 7 bases from J, the junction contained 18 bases not matched to a gene.

This clonotype has a handful of counts. This chain connects TRBV11-1 to TRBJ2-5; 14 positions match TRBD2. CDR3 length equals 15 residues. The junction had 3 bases not matched to a gene; V was cut back by 3 bases and J by 6 bases. The V gene's germline CDR1 is SGHAT and CDR2 FQDESV (reference sequence). For the CDR3, the DNA is TGTGCCAGCAGCTTGGGGACTAGCGGGAGAAAGACCCAGTACTTC. It codes for CASSLGTSGRKTQYF.

This chain connects TRBV2 to TRBJ2-7; perhaps TRBD1 as D (6 bases). With 4 bases removed from V and 2 bases from J, the gap between germline ends came to 15 bases. Germline CDR1 and CDR2: SNHLY and FYNNEI. The CDR3 loop spans 15 amino acids. The CDR3 spells CASSVATGPTYEQYF. CDR3 bases: TGTGCCAGCAGTGTAGCGACAGGTCCTACCTACGAGCAGTACTTC.

V is TRBV12-3 or TRBV12-4 and J is TRBJ2-5, with a weak D call TRBD2 (5 bases). V shed 8 bases and J shed 5 bases, with 18 bases lying between them. The CDR3 has 14 amino acids. DNA of the CDR3: TGTGCCAGCGGGTTTTCCTCGAGGGTGGAGACCCAGTACTTC. Amino acid sequence: CASGFSSRVETQYF.

The genes are TRBV15 and TRBJ2-1; D is undetermined. The germline V and J ends were trimmed by 4 bases and 3 bases, with 7 bases remaining between them. This CDR3 contains 13 residues. CDR1 is LNHNV, CDR2 YYDKDF, per germline (reference sequence). The CDR3 coding sequence is TGTGCCACCAGCACAGGCAGCTACAATGAGCAGTTCTTC. Its protein product is CATSTGSYNEQFF.

The CDR3 coding sequence is TGTGCCAGCTCCCCCACCGACAGCGATAGAGTGGACTATGGCTACACCTTC. Amino acid sequence: CASSPTDSDRVDYGYTF. The rearrangement uses TRBV18 and TRBJ1-2, with TRBD1 as a possible D gene (5 bases). Trimming cost V 6 bases and J 3 bases, with 23 bases left between them. Germline V gene lookup returns CDR1 KGHSH and CDR2 LQKENI. This CDR3 is 17 amino acids long. Drawing the rest from reference TRBV18 and TRBJ1-2, the complete variable domain is NAGVMQNPRHLVRRRGQEARLRCSPMKGHSHVYWYRQLPEEGLKFMVYLQKENIIDESGMPKERFSAEFPKEGPSILRIQQVVRGDSAAYFCASSPTDSDRVDYGYTFGSGTRLTVV.

This clonotype was counted many times. The chain combines TRBV5-1 with TRBJ2-2; a possible D gene is TRBD2 (7 bases). Trimming stripped 0 bases from V and 4 bases from J, with 16 bases between. This CDR3 contains 17 residues. Germline values: CDR1 SGHRS, CDR2 YFSETQ. CDR3 nucleotides: TGCGCCAGCAGCTTGGCGGCGGGGGCTCGGAGCACCGGGGAGCTGTTTTTT. Translating gives CASSLAAGARSTGELFF.

This clonotype has just one count. This chain joins TRBV12-3 or TRBV12-4 and TRBJ2-5, with 16 bases fitting TRBD2. CDR3 length: 18 amino acids. Trimming took 4 bases from V and 4 from J; bases not matched to a gene: 9. The CDR3 here is CASSSGTSGRAGGETQYF. CDR3 nucleotide sequence: TGTGCCAGCAGTTCTGGGACTAGCGGGAGGGCCGGGGGAGAGACCCAGTACTTC.

This clonotype was observed a handful of times. The chain recombines TRBV11-2 with TRBJ2-7, with TRBD2 matching over 10 bases. The CDR3 contains 13 residues. Per the germline V gene, CDR1 is SGHAT and CDR2 is FQNNGV. Germline trimming cut 6 bases from V and 5 bases from J; bases unmatched to any gene: 4. The CDR3 here is CASRLAGVDEQYF. The DNA for the CDR3 is TGTGCCAGCAGGCTAGCGGGAGTGGACGAGCAGTACTTC. The full variable domain, with the rest looked up from reference TRBV11-2 and TRBJ2-7, is EAGVAQSPRYKIIEKRQSVAFWCNPISGHATLYWYQQILGQGPKLLIQFQNNGVVDDSQLPKDRFSAERLKGVDSTLKIQPAKLEDSAVYLCASRLAGVDEQYFGPGTRLTVT.

Only a few counts were recorded for this clonotype. The chain employs TRBV28 and TRBJ2-5; D may correspond to TRBD1 or TRBD2 (5 bases each). V lost 5 bases and J 2 bases, leaving 12 bases between the germline ends. This CDR3 has 14 amino acids. Germline values: CDR1 MDHEN, CDR2 SYDVKM. The CDR3 is CASSLEGLQETQYF. Here the CDR3 DNA reads TGTGCCAGCAGTCTCGAGGGGTTACAAGAGACCCAGTACTTC.

This chain uses TRBV15 with TRBJ1-5; D may be TRBD1 (6 bases). The V gene lost 0 bases and the J gene lost 7 bases, with 10 bases spanning the gap. Germline V gene lookup returns CDR1 LNHNV and CDR2 YYDKDF (reference sequence). The CDR3 is 14 amino acids. The CDR3 protein is CATSRDGGGQPQHF. The CDR3 nucleotides read TGTGCCACCAGCAGAGATGGGGGCGGACAGCCCCAGCATTTT.

This clonotype was observed a handful of times. The rearrangement links TRBV11-2 to TRBJ2-7; 7 bases map to TRBD2. V was clipped by 2 bases and J by 7 bases; unmatched bases: 5. The CDR3 consists of 13 residues. Germline assignment: CDR1 SGHAT and CDR2 FQNNGV. CDR3 nucleotide sequence: TGTGCCAGCAGCTTAAGGTCCGGGGGGGAGCAGTACTTC. It specifies CASSLRSGGEQYF.